This entry features one TCR beta chain sequence. Antigen unknown. The record originates from a study of long-term antiretroviral therapy in people with HIV. Runs used v3.0 of the immunoSEQ assay and were done at survey level. Here immunoSEQ multiplex PCR was the method, and the copy in TCRdb shows in-frame clones only, minus some. The sample consists of some 23,000 clones, around 80% of them appearing once. Study-wide results and caveats: Pre-ART expanded clones dominated the repertoire at every time point.

This sequence originates from a woman aged 40 to 50 with HIV. Material: unsorted PBMCs, obtained 1.2 years after starting antiretroviral therapy.

The chain's CDR3 is CASSLAAGVRNQPQHF. The DNA of the CDR3 is TGTGCCAGCAGCTTAGCAGCAGGGGTGAGAAATCAGCCCCAGCATTTT. J is TRBJ1-5 and V is TRBV7-6; D might be TRBD1 (6 bases). The V end lost 0 bases, the J end lost 4 bases, and 13 bases lay between the germline ends. The CDR3 loop spans 16 amino acids. Per germline, CDR1 SGHVS and CDR2 FNYEAQ. The whole variable domain, remainder taken from reference TRBV7-6 and TRBJ1-5, is GAGVSQSPRYKVTKRGQDVALRCDPISGHVSLYWYRQALGQGPEFLTYFNYEAQQDKSGLPNDRFSAERPEGSISTLTIQRTEQRDSAMYRCASSLAAGVRNQPQHFGDGTRLSIL.